The source of this T cell receptor (beta chain) is a study of somatic mutations in cytotoxic T cells in rheumatoid arthritis. A word on this clone: Its antigen is not identified.

Produced via immunoSEQ multiplex PCR; TCRdb's table is partial and in-frame only. In the table there are roughly 12,000 clones, more than 75% of which are singletons. Each population, CD4+ and CD8+ cells, was isolated by positive magnetic bead selection and checked for purity by flow cytometry. General study findings and limits: The authors did not know the antigen targets of the expanded CD8+ clones. Measurement of CD8+ T-cell clonality revealed no significant difference between rheumatoid arthritis patients and age-matched healthy controls.

CDR1 SEHNR and CDR2 FQNEAQ come from the germline V gene (reference sequence). Trimming stripped 3 bases from V and 0 bases from J, with 9 bases between. This CDR3 is built from 15 residues. This chain joins TRBV7-9 and TRBJ1-3; D is uncertain. Specimen: CD8+ T cells sorted from blood. This clonotype originated in a man aged 50-60 years in good health. Here the CDR3 reads CASSFPALSGNTIYF. CDR3 bases: TGTGCCAGCAGCTTCCCGGCTCTCTCTGGAAACACCATATATTTT. Full variable domain (missing parts from reference TRBV7-9 and TRBJ1-3): DTGVSQNPRHKITKRGQNVTFRCDPISEHNRLYWYRQTLGQGPEFLTYFQNEAQLEKSRLLSDRFSAERPKGSFSTLEIQRTEQGDSAMYLCASSFPALSGNTIYFGEGSWLTVV.